This TCR beta chain came from a study of T cell repertoires in cytomegalovirus infection. The wider study: In public TCR beta signatures, there were indications of both CMV infection and matching HLA type.

V was clipped by 5 bases and J by 6 bases, with 16 bases between them. The germline gives CDR1 MDHEN, CDR2 SYDVKM. This CDR3 spans 14 amino acids. TCRdb fed the reads into MiXCR, producing one record per CDR3 protein. The sample lists tens of thousands of distinct CDR3 sequences, around 28% occurring once. Study results and caveats: Individuals carrying CMV plus the relevant HLA were identified by cumulative frequency of public TCR beta families.

This clonotype was seen a handful of times. What it binds is unknown. The source material was CD8+ T cells from cultured PBMCs, sampled from culture after CMV antigen stimulation. The J gene is TRBJ1-2, the V gene TRBV28; the D gene is possibly TRBD1 (5 bases). The source of this sequence is a human donor in good health (CMV status not recorded). Some clones in this sample may be carry-over from other donors' samples. CDR3: CASSAPGGRNGYTF. Here the CDR3 DNA reads TGTGCCAGCAGTGCTCCGGGGGGGAGGAATGGCTACACCTTC.